These 14 T cell receptor beta chains were all obtained from the same sample, sequenced in a study of cytomegalovirus exposure and HLA in healthy donors. Amplification used 60 Vbeta primers and 13 Jbeta primers. The method was immunoSEQ multiplex PCR; TCRdb's version includes in-frame clones alone and lacks a portion of them. The sample consists of about 43,000 clones, 63% of them appearing once. Sequencing was carried out using PBMCs. These receptors came from a man aged 55 to 70 in good health and CMV-seropositive.

The V gene is TRBV5-4, the J gene TRBJ2-3; TRBD2 matches at 9 bases. V lost 0 bases and J lost 1; bases outside the gene matches: 0. The CDR3 spans 15 residues. CDR1 is SGHNT, CDR2 YYREEE, per germline (reference sequence). The CDR3 DNA follows: TGTGCCAGCAGCTTGGTAGCGGGAGGCACAGATACGCAGTATTTT. Its translation: CASSLVAGGTDTQYF.

The V gene is TRBV28, the J gene TRBJ2-7; 9 bases fit TRBD2. The germline gives CDR1 MDHEN, CDR2 SYDVKM. CDR3 length: 13 amino acids. V dropped 5 bases and J dropped 5; count of bases not matched to a gene: 4. As DNA, the CDR3 is TGTGCCAGCAGTATTAGCGGGAGTGACGAGCAGTACTTC. Its translation is CASSISGSDEQYF. Combining the CDR3 with reference TRBV28 and TRBJ2-7 gives the whole variable domain DVKVTQSSRYLVKRTGEKVFLECVQDMDHENMFWYRQDPGLGLRLIYFSYDVKMKEKGDIPEGYSVSREKKERFSLILESASTNQTSMYLCASSISGSDEQYFGPGTRLTVT.

The chain joins TRBV14 to TRBJ2-7; TRBD2 matches at 10 bases. Per germline, CDR1 SGHDN and CDR2 FVKESK. CDR3 length: 17 residues. Losses at the gene ends were 1 base for V and 4 bases for J; bases not matched to a gene: 10. CDR3 protein: CASSQGPGTSVPYEQYF. The CDR3 nucleotides are TGTGCCAGCAGCCAAGGTCCCGGGACTAGCGTTCCTTACGAGCAGTACTTC.

The chain is built from TRBV5-4 and TRBJ2-4; D perhaps matches TRBD2 (5 bases). Germline assignment: CDR1 SGHNT and CDR2 YYREEE (reference sequence). CDR3 length equals 14 residues. The germline V and J ends were trimmed by 4 bases and 9 bases, with 17 bases remaining between them. This CDR3 is CASSLRGGRSIQYF. The CDR3 bases are TGTGCCAGCAGCCTCCGGGGTGGTCGGAGCATTCAGTACTTC.

This clone was seen once. The J gene is TRBJ1-2, the V gene TRBV4-3; unclear D gene. V shed 0 bases and J shed 7 bases, with 9 bases lying between them. Per germline, CDR1 LGHNA and CDR2 YSLEER. The length of the CDR3 is 13 residues. The CDR3 here is CASSQDRHSGYTF. The CDR3 region has the DNA TGCGCCAGCAGCCAAGATAGACACTCTGGCTACACCTTC.

The chain has TRBV7-6 and TRBJ2-5; D unresolved. This CDR3 contains 13 residues. V lost 3 bases, J lost 5 bases, and 10 bases lay in between. The germline V gene encodes CDR1 SGHVS and CDR2 FNYEAQ. CDR3 sequence reads: CASSLRSRETQYF. The CDR3 region has the DNA TGTGCCAGCAGCTTGAGGAGCCGGGAGACCCAGTACTTC.

V usage is TRBV29-1 and J usage is TRBJ2-5; D perhaps matches TRBD1 (6 bases). Trimming stripped 4 bases from V and 3 bases from J, with 9 bases between. Germline V CDR1 and CDR2: SQVTM, ANQGSEA. CDR3 length: 12 residues. The CDR3 loop reads CSVAAGEETQYF. The CDR3 DNA follows: TGCAGCGTTGCGGCAGGGGAAGAGACCCAGTACTTC.

V usage is TRBV6-5 and J usage is TRBJ2-3, with 10 nucleotides matching TRBD2. V was pared by 2 bases and J by 1 base, with 3 bases of the junction left unmatched. This CDR3 is 16 amino acids long. CDR1 MNHEY and CDR2 SVGAGI come from the germline V gene. For the CDR3, the DNA is TGTGCCAGCAGTTACCACGGGACTAGCGGCACAGATACGCAGTATTTT. This sequence encodes CASSYHGTSGTDTQYF.

The CDR3 loop is CAASRRAGTNTGELFF. The CDR3, as DNA: TGTGCCGCCAGTAGGAGGGCAGGCACCAACACCGGGGAGCTGTTTTTT. V is TRBV19 and J is TRBJ2-2, with D possibly being TRBD2 (6 bases). V lost 11 bases and J lost 2, with 21 bases in between. This CDR3 contains 16 residues. Germline V gene sequence: CDR1 LNHDA, CDR2 SQIVND (reference sequence). Using reference TRBV19 and TRBJ2-2 for the parts outside the CDR3, the full variable domain is DGGITQSPKYLFRKEGQNVTLSCEQNLNHDAMYWYRQDPGQGLRLIYYSQIVNDFQKGDIAEGYSVSREKKESFPLTVTSAQKNPTAFYLCAASRRAGTNTGELFFGEGSRLTVL.

There are a few counts of this clone. The V call is TRBV7-9, the J call TRBJ2-1, with 11 bases matching TRBD2. Germline lookup yields CDR1 SEHNR and CDR2 FQNEAQ (reference sequence). The CDR3 spans 16 residues. V trimming: 5 bases; J trimming: 7 bases; junction bases outside the gene matches: 10. The CDR3 reads CASSEGGLADRNEQFF. In DNA, the CDR3 is TGTGCCAGCAGCGAAGGGGGACTAGCGGACAGGAATGAGCAGTTCTTC.

This chain links TRBV25-1 with TRBJ2-1; 7 nucleotides agree with TRBD2. Germline assignment: CDR1 MGHDK and CDR2 SYGVNS. J lost 5 bases, V lost 8 bases, and 9 bases had no gene match. This CDR3 contains 14 residues. The CDR3 region is CASRRTGGNNEQFF. CDR3 in DNA: TGTGCCAGCCGCCGAACGGGAGGAAACAATGAGCAGTTCTTC.

Details on this clone: The junction and the germline gene differ at one end; a read error may be behind it. The chain joins TRBV11-2 to TRBJ1-1; 7 nucleotides line up with TRBD1. Germline V gene sequence: CDR1 SGHAT, CDR2 FQNNGV. The CDR3 length is 14 residues. The CDR3: CASSLGQTGSEAFF. The CDR3 region has the DNA TGTGCCAGCAGCTTAGGACAGACAGGGTCTGAGGCTTTCTTT.

The chain combines TRBV4-3 with TRBJ2-2, with 8 bases aligning to TRBD2. Germline-derived CDR1 and CDR2 are LGHNA and YSLEER. The CDR3 consists of 16 residues. J gave up 2 bases and V 0 bases, and 2 bases lay outside the gene matches. CDR3: CASSQEAGANTGELFF. The CDR3, as DNA: TGCGCCAGCAGCCAAGAAGCGGGAGCTAACACCGGGGAGCTGTTTTTT.

This clone was counted only a few times. The chain links TRBV2 to TRBJ1-4, with 10 nucleotides matching TRBD1. Trimming took 7 bases from V and 5 from J; bases not matched to a gene: 4. This CDR3 is 14 amino acids long. From germline, CDR1 is SNHLY and CDR2 FYNNEI. CDR3 protein: CASKPGQGNEKLFF. The DNA for the CDR3 is TGTGCCAGCAAACCGGGACAGGGGAATGAAAAACTGTTTTTT.